This TCR beta chain is drawn from a study of Graves' ophthalmopathy and Graves' hyperthyroidism. Using RNA transcripts, the TCR beta CDR3 regions were amplified. RT-PCR was first run with HTBI primers, then multiplex PCR in a second round. One entry per CDR3 protein, called by TCRdb with MiXCR from the multiplex PCR reads. The sample includes a few hundred thousand distinct CDR3 sequences, 20% to 25% seen only once; the top ten take under 55%. This clonotype was observed at least ten times. Antigen specificity is unknown. Study outcomes and limitations: The authors also found most expanded thyroid clonotypes above 0.001 frequency in blood.

What supplied the PBMCs was more than 7.5 ml of fresh peripheral blood. J was trimmed by 1 base and V by 1 base; bases with no gene match: 10. CDR1 is DFQATT and CDR2 is SNEGSKA in the germline V gene (reference sequence). This CDR3 contains 16 residues. The receptor was isolated from a woman in her fifties or sixties with Graves' ophthalmopathy. Sequenced sample: peripheral blood. This chain joins TRBV20-1 and TRBJ2-7, with TRBD2 identical over 7 bases. This CDR3 is CSARAALGGSSYEQYF. CDR3 in DNA: TGCAGTGCTAGAGCGGCTTTAGGCGGGAGTTCCTACGAGCAGTACTTC.